This T cell receptor beta chain was sequenced during a study of CD8 T cells in Susac syndrome. Whole-study findings and limits: Individuals included in the TCR sequencing and HLA analysis were acknowledged by the study to be relatively few in number.

For this clonotype: The antigen is not known.

Sequencing of TCR beta covered CD8+ and CD4+ T cells obtained from blood. It was negative isolation that provided the CD8+ and CD4+ T cells, whereas TEMRA cells were enriched by FACS. V lost 5 bases and J lost 9, with 17 bases in between. The CDR3 is 14 amino acids. Looked up from germline, CDR1 is SGHTA and CDR2 is FQGNSA. Random hexamers were used to reverse transcribe an amount of about 0.45 to 1 ug RNA. By means of immunoSEQ multiplex PCR, TCR beta CDR3 spanning 54 Vbeta and 13 Jbeta underwent amplification. TCRdb passed the immunoSEQ multiplex PCR reads through MiXCR, listing each CDR3 protein once. The data show over 95,000 distinct CDR3 sequences, 85% to 95% seen once.

Material: CD8+ T cells from PBMCs. The chain recombines TRBV7-2 with TRBJ2-1; the D gene is possibly TRBD2 (5 bases). The sequence was obtained from a human donor in good health. CDR3 DNA: TGTGCCAGCAGCCCTTCGAGGGTAAACAGTGAGCAGTTCTTC. This translates into CASSPSRVNSEQFF.